This T cell receptor beta chain was identified during a study of blood T cell repertoires in COVID-19. Study overall: Spain, Italy and the United States supplied samples that represented acute and convalescent COVID-19. Sample material is recorded as cDNA or gDNA derived from T cells, B-cell-depleted T cells, or PBMCs.

Trimming removed 6 bases at V and 3 bases at J, with 11 bases between. Per germline, CDR1 MGHDK and CDR2 SYGVNS. CDR3 size: 14 residues. Per the authors' pipeline: Reference gene primer amplification gave estimated nucleated cell counts. TCRdb's table, derived via immunoSEQ multiplex PCR, lists solely in-frame clones and lacks some. V, J and clone size are taken as reported in that table, and D and trimming were inferred from the DNA itself. The table lists roughly 150,000 clones, under 90% of them singletons. The sample taken for sequencing was peripheral blood. This TCR derives from a human donor in a cohort sampled during active COVID-19. The genes are TRBV25-1 and TRBJ2-2; TRBD1 might be the D (6 bases). CDR3 sequence: CASRPNRDTGELFF. The CDR3 DNA reads TGTGCCAGCAGGCCGAACAGGGACACCGGGGAGCTGTTTTTT. Looking up the rest from reference TRBV25-1 and TRBJ2-2 gives the full variable domain: EADIYQTPRYLVIGTGKKITLECSQTMGHDKMYWYQQDPGMELHLIHYSYGVNSTEKGDLSSESTVSRIRTEHFPLTLESARPSHTSQYLCASRPNRDTGELFFGEGSRLTVL.